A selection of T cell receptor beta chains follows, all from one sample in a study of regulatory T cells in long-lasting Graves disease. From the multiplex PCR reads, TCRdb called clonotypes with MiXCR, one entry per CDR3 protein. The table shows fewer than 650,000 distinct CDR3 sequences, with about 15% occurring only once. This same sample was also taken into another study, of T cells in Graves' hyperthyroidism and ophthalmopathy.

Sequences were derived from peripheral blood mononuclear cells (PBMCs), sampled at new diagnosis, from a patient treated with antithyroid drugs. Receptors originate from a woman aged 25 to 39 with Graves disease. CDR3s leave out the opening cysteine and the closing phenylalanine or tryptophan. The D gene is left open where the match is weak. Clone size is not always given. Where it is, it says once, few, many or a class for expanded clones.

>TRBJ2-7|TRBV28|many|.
ASIPRVPPYEQY
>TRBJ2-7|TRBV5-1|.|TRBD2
ASSPTDRTSGYEQY
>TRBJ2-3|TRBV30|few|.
AWSVLRKTDTQY
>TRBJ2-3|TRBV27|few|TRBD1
ASSPDRGRDTDTQY
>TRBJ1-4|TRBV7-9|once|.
ASSLDPFRGEKLF
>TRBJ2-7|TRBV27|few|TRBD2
ASSFRGLPSYEQY
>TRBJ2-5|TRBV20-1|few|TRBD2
SALAGEGRETQY
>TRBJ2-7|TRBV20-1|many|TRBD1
SAGTGATYEQY
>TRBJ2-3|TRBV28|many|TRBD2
ASSFPLGLAGGPVDTQY
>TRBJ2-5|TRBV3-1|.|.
ASSPPWGERGQETQY
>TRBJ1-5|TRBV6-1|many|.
ASNGGSVWPQH
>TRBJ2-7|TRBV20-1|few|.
SARDPPGEY
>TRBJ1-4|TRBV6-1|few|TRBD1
ASSITTGNEKLF
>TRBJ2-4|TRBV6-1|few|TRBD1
ASRGTGKNIQY
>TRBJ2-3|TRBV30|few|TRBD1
AWTRGLVDTQY
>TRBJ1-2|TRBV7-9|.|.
ASSLALGEANYGYT
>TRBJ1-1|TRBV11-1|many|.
ASSLQTLGAEAF
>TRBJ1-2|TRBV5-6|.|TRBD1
ASRAPSDRGWYGYT
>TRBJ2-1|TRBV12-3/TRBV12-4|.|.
ASRKGGNEQF
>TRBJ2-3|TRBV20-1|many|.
SARGSTDTQY
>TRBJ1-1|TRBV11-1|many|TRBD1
ASSSILQGQGEAF
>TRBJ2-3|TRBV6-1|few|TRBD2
ASSGQMGLAGRTDTQY
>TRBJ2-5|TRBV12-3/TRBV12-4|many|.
ASSPDISETQY
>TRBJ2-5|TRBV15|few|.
ATSRGPSSQETQY
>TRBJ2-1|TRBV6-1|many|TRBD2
ASSPYAQQLAGGTYNEQF
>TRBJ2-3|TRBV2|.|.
ASSELGRTDTQY
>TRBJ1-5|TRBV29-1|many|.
SVIIGGLPGSNQPQH
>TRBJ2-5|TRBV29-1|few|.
SVVAGSSETQY
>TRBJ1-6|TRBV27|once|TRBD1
ASSSGQGRPLH
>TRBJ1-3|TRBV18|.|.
ASSPMDSPGNTIY
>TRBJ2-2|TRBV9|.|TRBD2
ASSVAVTGSSGRAGGELF
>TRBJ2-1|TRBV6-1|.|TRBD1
ASRHDRGSYNEQF
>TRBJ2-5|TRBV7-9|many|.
ASSLTGFSETQY
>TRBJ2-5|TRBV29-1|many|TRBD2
SVEDPLSSGGKETQY
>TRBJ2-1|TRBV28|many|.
ASSLFSQFGGLGGNEQF
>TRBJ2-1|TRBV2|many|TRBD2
ASSEGSLRESYNEQF
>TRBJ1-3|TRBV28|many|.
ASSFQQGELPGNTIY
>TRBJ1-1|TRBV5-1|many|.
ASSLDGVVNTEAF
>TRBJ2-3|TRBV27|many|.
ASSFRLTDTQY
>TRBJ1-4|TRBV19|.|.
ASRRLGGKLF
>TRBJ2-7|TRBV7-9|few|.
ASSAVTYEQY
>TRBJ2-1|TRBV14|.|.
ASSQDGVNEQF
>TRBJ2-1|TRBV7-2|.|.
ASSLAGSFYNEQF